These T cell receptor beta chains were read from a single sample in a study of blood T cell repertoires in COVID-19. Produced via immunoSEQ multiplex PCR; TCRdb's table is partial and in-frame only. Of around 200,000 clones detected, about 87% appear once; the ten largest clones hold approximately 6%. The specimen sequenced was peripheral blood. These receptors were collected from a man aged 55 to 69 who had recovered from COVID-19. Both conserved end residues are part of each CDR3. D genes are given only for firm matches. For some rows the clone size is stated as once, few or many, or as a class when expanded; others skip it.

J | D | V | size | DNA | CDR3
TRBJ2-3 | TRBD2 | TRBV11-2 | - | TGTGCCAGCAGCCCCCTACCCCCCCGCGGGAGGGCGAGAACAGATACGCAATATTTT | CASSPLPPRGRARTDTQYF
TRBJ1-2 | TRBD1 | TRBV28 | - | TGTGCCAGCAATAAACAGGGGGGAGGCTACACCTTC | CASNKQGGGYTF
TRBJ1-6 | - | TRBV7-2 | - | TGTGCCAGCAGCTTAGCCGGGGGAGCCTATAATTCACCCCTCCACTTT | CASSLAGGAYNSPLHF
TRBJ2-7 | - | TRBV11-1 | - | TGTGCCAGCAGCTTACTTAATTACGAGCAGTACTTC | CASSLLNYEQYF
TRBJ1-6 | TRBD1 | TRBV19 | - | TGTGCCAGTAGAATGACAGGGGAAGGATCACCCCTCCACTTT | CASRMTGEGSPLHF
TRBJ2-5 | - | TRBV6-5 | - | TGTTCCAGTCAGGGTATATCCTTCCAAGAGACCCAGTACTTC | CSSQGISFQETQYF
TRBJ2-3 | TRBD2 | TRBV5-4 | once | TGTGCCAGCAGATCACCCGGGCTAGCGGGGCTAGATACGCAGTATTTT | CASRSPGLAGLDTQYF
TRBJ1-5 | - | TRBV18 | - | TGTGCCAGCTCACCAGGGGCTCCTAGCAATCAGCCCCAGCATTTT | CASSPGAPSNQPQHF
TRBJ1-5 | - | TRBV28 | - | TGTGCCAGCAGTAGGGACACGACAGGCAATCAGCCCCAGCATTTT | CASSRDTTGNQPQHF
TRBJ2-7 | - | TRBV7-2 | - | TGTGCCAGCAGCCCATGGAGGAGCTCCTACGAGCAGTACTTC | CASSPWRSSYEQYF
TRBJ1-1 | - | TRBV5-1 | - | TGCGCCAGCAGCTTTACAGGGATCACTGAAGCTTTCTTT | CASSFTGITEAFF
TRBJ1-1 | - | TRBV6-2/TRBV6-3 | - | TGTGCCAGCACCCCCCCAGGAAGGGGGGGGACTGAAGCTTTCTTT | CASTPPGRGGTEAFF
TRBJ2-4 | TRBD2 | TRBV30 | - | TGTGCCTGGAGTTCCCAGTCCACAACGGGAGGAGTGTGGTTC | CAWSSQSTTGGVWF
TRBJ2-1 | TRBD2 | TRBV11-2 | - | TGTGCCAGCAGCTTAACACTAGCGTACAATGAGCAGTTCTTC | CASSLTLAYNEQFF
TRBJ1-4 | - | TRBV18 | - | TGTGCCAGCTCACCGGCTATGACAGGCATTAATGAAAAACTGTTTTTT | CASSPAMTGINEKLFF
TRBJ2-3 | - | TRBV14 | - | TGTGCCAGCAGCCAAGTAGGAGGCCCCACAGATACGCAGTATTTT | CASSQVGGPTDTQYF
TRBJ2-7 | - | TRBV27 | few | TGTGCCAGCAGTAACGGACTGGGTTACTACGAGCAGTACTTC | CASSNGLGYYEQYF
TRBJ1-1 | - | TRBV21-1 | - | TGTGCCAGCAGCCCAGAACGGGGGACTCTCGGCCCCACTGAAGCTTTCTTT | CASSPERGTLGPTEAFF
TRBJ1-5 | - | TRBV10-3 | - | TGTGCCATCAGCACTACCGGAGGGGGCAATCAGCCCCAGCATTTT | CAISTTGGGNQPQHF
TRBJ1-1 | - | TRBV18 | - | TGTGCCAGCTCCCTGCAGGTGCTCACTGAAGCTTTCTTT | CASSLQVLTEAFF
TRBJ2-3 | TRBD2 | TRBV27 | once | TGTGCCAGCAGGATCGTAGCGGAGGGAGGGGATACGCAGTATTTT | CASRIVAEGGDTQYF
TRBJ2-3 | - | TRBV19 | - | TGTGCCAGTAGTATCAGGCAGCAGGTCACAGATACGCAGTATTTT | CASSIRQQVTDTQYF
TRBJ2-1 | TRBD2 | TRBV7-2 | - | TGTGCCAGCAGCTTAGCGTTTAGCGGGGGGGCAAATGAGCAGTTCTTC | CASSLAFSGGANEQFF